Listed below are T cell receptor beta chains from one sample, sequenced in a study of Ad26.COV2.S vaccination and SARS-CoV-2 variants. Only in-frame clones appear in the TCRdb table, and some are missing; sequencing was by immunoSEQ multiplex PCR. The table lists 350,000 to 500,000 clones, roughly 90% of them singletons, with around 3.6% in the top ten. The material sequenced was peripheral blood, taken in a trial of Ad26.COV2.S vaccine versus placebo. These receptors originate from a person between 18 and 60 years old who received the Ad26.COV2.S COVID-19 vaccine or a placebo. Both conserved end residues are part of each CDR3. The D gene is left open where the match is weak. Clone size is shown for a subset of rows, as once, few, many or a class of expanded clone.

CDR3 length: 12
J gene: TRBJ1-6
D gene: -
clone size: -
V gene: TRBV7-8
CDR3 DNA: TGTGCCAGCAGCACGGATAATTCACCCCTCCACTTT
CDR3 protein: CASSTDNSPLHF

CDR3 length: 14
J gene: TRBJ1-5
D gene: -
clone size: -
V gene: TRBV18
CDR3 DNA: TGTGCCAGCTCACCTGGGAAGGGGGTTCAGCCCCAGCATTTT
CDR3 protein: CASSPGKGVQPQHF

CDR3 length: 13
J gene: TRBJ2-7
D gene: -
clone size: -
V gene: TRBV9
CDR3 DNA: TGTGCCAGCAGCCCCGGGGCCGGCTACGAGCAGTACTTC
CDR3 protein: CASSPGAGYEQYF

CDR3 length: 15
J gene: TRBJ2-2
D gene: TRBD2
clone size: -
V gene: TRBV19
CDR3 DNA: TGTGCCAGTAGTATAGGCGGGGGGCGTACCGGGGAGCTGTTTTTT
CDR3 protein: CASSIGGGRTGELFF

CDR3 length: 13
J gene: TRBJ2-7
D gene: -
clone size: -
V gene: TRBV6-5
CDR3 DNA: TGTGCCAGCAATCGATTAGGGATCCACGAGCAGTACTTC
CDR3 protein: CASNRLGIHEQYF

CDR3 length: 15
J gene: TRBJ1-1
D gene: -
clone size: -
V gene: TRBV6-2/TRBV6-3
CDR3 DNA: TGTGCCAGCAGTCAAGCGGGGACGGTGAACACTGAAGCTTTCTTT
CDR3 protein: CASSQAGTVNTEAFF

CDR3 length: 15
J gene: TRBJ1-1
D gene: -
clone size: once
V gene: TRBV4-3
CDR3 DNA: TGCGCCAGCAGCCAAGAAGTGACCAGGGGAACTGAAGCTTTCTTT
CDR3 protein: CASSQEVTRGTEAFF

CDR3 length: 17
J gene: TRBJ2-3
D gene: TRBD2
clone size: once
V gene: TRBV11-2
CDR3 DNA: TGTGCCAGCAGCTTACCCCCCCGGCGGGGGGGACATGATACGCAGTATTTT
CDR3 protein: CASSLPPRRGGHDTQYF

CDR3 length: 13
J gene: TRBJ2-3
D gene: -
clone size: -
V gene: TRBV12-3/TRBV12-4
CDR3 DNA: TGTGCCAGCAGTTTCAGTGGGACAGATACGCAGTATTTT
CDR3 protein: CASSFSGTDTQYF

CDR3 length: 14
J gene: TRBJ1-6
D gene: -
clone size: -
V gene: TRBV6-6
CDR3 DNA: TGTGCCAGCCTGACAGACCTGAATGGTTCACCCCTCCACTTT
CDR3 protein: CASLTDLNGSPLHF

CDR3 length: 14
J gene: TRBJ2-3
D gene: -
clone size: -
V gene: TRBV11-1
CDR3 DNA: TGTGCCAGCAGCTTACAGCGGCTAGCGACGGCGCAGTATTTT
CDR3 protein: CASSLQRLATAQYF

CDR3 length: 13
J gene: TRBJ2-7
D gene: -
clone size: -
V gene: TRBV6-1
CDR3 DNA: TGTGCCAGCAGTGAAGGTCAGTTCTACGAGCAGTACTTC
CDR3 protein: CASSEGQFYEQYF

CDR3 length: 13
J gene: TRBJ1-2
D gene: TRBD1
clone size: -
V gene: TRBV28
CDR3 DNA: TGTGCCAGCAGTTCGGGACAGAACTATGGCTACACCTTC
CDR3 protein: CASSSGQNYGYTF

CDR3 length: 13
J gene: TRBJ2-7
D gene: TRBD2
clone size: -
V gene: TRBV28
CDR3 DNA: TGTGCCAGCAGTCGACTAGCGGGGAGCGAGCAGTACTTC
CDR3 protein: CASSRLAGSEQYF

CDR3 length: 11
J gene: TRBJ1-5
D gene: -
clone size: once
V gene: TRBV21-1
CDR3 DNA: TGTGCCAGCCCCAGGGGTCGGCCCCAGCATTTT
CDR3 protein: CASPRGRPQHF

CDR3 length: 17
J gene: TRBJ2-2
D gene: TRBD2
clone size: -
V gene: TRBV10-3
CDR3 DNA: TGTGCCATCAGTGAGTCGACGCTAGCGGGGTCGGTCGGGGAGCTGTTTTTT
CDR3 protein: CAISESTLAGSVGELFF

CDR3 length: 11
J gene: TRBJ2-7
D gene: -
clone size: -
V gene: TRBV14
CDR3 DNA: TGTGCCAGCAGTAGGGGCTACGAGCAGTACTTC
CDR3 protein: CASSRGYEQYF

CDR3 length: 14
J gene: TRBJ2-1
D gene: TRBD1
clone size: -
V gene: TRBV7-9
CDR3 DNA: TGTGCCAGCAGCACTGGACAGGGGAACAATGAGCAGTTCTTC
CDR3 protein: CASSTGQGNNEQFF

CDR3 length: 15
J gene: TRBJ1-6
D gene: -
clone size: -
V gene: TRBV6-4
CDR3 DNA: TGTGCCAGCAGTGACAGGGTCGCCTATAATTCACCCCTCCACTTT
CDR3 protein: CASSDRVAYNSPLHF

CDR3 length: 14
J gene: TRBJ1-5
D gene: -
clone size: -
V gene: TRBV6-2/TRBV6-3
CDR3 DNA: TGTGCCAGCAGTTACTCGGCGAGGAATCAGCCCCAGCATTTT
CDR3 protein: CASSYSARNQPQHF

CDR3 length: 16
J gene: TRBJ1-2
D gene: -
clone size: -
V gene: TRBV27
CDR3 DNA: TGTGCCAGCAGTCCCTGGTCGGGAGGAAGTGGCTATGGCTACACCTTC
CDR3 protein: CASSPWSGGSGYGYTF

CDR3 length: 15
J gene: TRBJ1-3
D gene: -
clone size: -
V gene: TRBV3-1/TRBV3-2
CDR3 DNA: TGTGCCAGCAGCCAAGTGGGGGTCTCTGGAAACACCATATATTTT
CDR3 protein: CASSQVGVSGNTIYF

CDR3 length: 15
J gene: TRBJ2-3
D gene: -
clone size: -
V gene: TRBV10-3
CDR3 DNA: TGTGCCATCAGTGACCCGACCCTAGCGACAGATACGCAGTATTTT
CDR3 protein: CAISDPTLATDTQYF

CDR3 length: 14
J gene: TRBJ1-6
D gene: -
clone size: -
V gene: TRBV2
CDR3 DNA: TGTGCCAGCAAAAGGACACTCTATAATTCACCCCTCCACTTT
CDR3 protein: CASKRTLYNSPLHF

CDR3 length: 15
J gene: TRBJ2-7
D gene: -
clone size: -
V gene: TRBV4-1
CDR3 DNA: TGCGCCAGCAGCCAAGAGTTTAGGGGAACCTACGAGCAGTACTTC
CDR3 protein: CASSQEFRGTYEQYF

CDR3 length: 12
J gene: TRBJ2-5
D gene: -
clone size: -
V gene: TRBV5-4
CDR3 DNA: TGTGCCAGCAGCGTGTTTCGTGAGACCCAGTACTTC
CDR3 protein: CASSVFRETQYF

CDR3 length: 15
J gene: TRBJ2-7
D gene: TRBD2
clone size: few
V gene: TRBV27
CDR3 DNA: TGTGCCAGCAGGGGGACCGGGACTAGCTTCGACGAGCAGTACTTC
CDR3 protein: CASRGTGTSFDEQYF

CDR3 length: 12
J gene: TRBJ1-3
D gene: -
clone size: -
V gene: TRBV6-5
CDR3 DNA: TGTGCCAGCCAGAGCTCTGGAAACACCATATATTTT
CDR3 protein: CASQSSGNTIYF

CDR3 length: 14
J gene: TRBJ1-2
D gene: -
clone size: -
V gene: TRBV5-1
CDR3 DNA: TGCGCCAGCAGCTTAGGGACAAATCGGGATGGCTACACCTTC
CDR3 protein: CASSLGTNRDGYTF

CDR3 length: 14
J gene: TRBJ2-2
D gene: -
clone size: once
V gene: TRBV30
CDR3 DNA: TGTGCCTGGAGGGGTGACCTGAACACCGGGGAGCTGTTTTTT
CDR3 protein: CAWRGDLNTGELFF

CDR3 length: 17
J gene: TRBJ1-2
D gene: TRBD1
clone size: few
V gene: TRBV6-2/TRBV6-3
CDR3 DNA: TGTGCCAGCAGTTACGGGGGGCGAAGACAGGGCTACTATGGCTACACCTTC
CDR3 protein: CASSYGGRRQGYYGYTF

CDR3 length: 15
J gene: TRBJ2-1
D gene: -
clone size: -
V gene: TRBV18
CDR3 DNA: TGTGCCAGCTCCACCGGGGGGCCCTCCTACAATGAGCAGTTCTTC
CDR3 protein: CASSTGGPSYNEQFF

CDR3 length: 13
J gene: TRBJ2-3
D gene: -
clone size: -
V gene: TRBV29-1
CDR3 DNA: TGCAGCGTTGGGGCAGGGACCACAGATACGCAGTATTTT
CDR3 protein: CSVGAGTTDTQYF

CDR3 length: 12
J gene: TRBJ2-5
D gene: -
clone size: -
V gene: TRBV6-6
CDR3 DNA: TGTGCCAGCAGTTACACGAGGACAGAACAGTACTTC
CDR3 protein: CASSYTRTEQYF

CDR3 length: 12
J gene: TRBJ1-5
D gene: TRBD1
clone size: -
V gene: TRBV7-9
CDR3 DNA: TGTGCCAGCTCAGGGGGCAGTCAGCCCCAGCATTTT
CDR3 protein: CASSGGSQPQHF

CDR3 length: 18
J gene: TRBJ2-6
D gene: TRBD1
clone size: -
V gene: TRBV19
CDR3 DNA: TGTGCCAGTAGTATGGTGGCGGGGACAGGGCCCGGGGCCAACGTCCTGACTTTC
CDR3 protein: CASSMVAGTGPGANVLTF

CDR3 length: 14
J gene: TRBJ2-7
D gene: -
clone size: -
V gene: TRBV15
CDR3 DNA: TGTGCCACCAGCAGAGCTGGCAACCATTACGAGCAGTACTTC
CDR3 protein: CATSRAGNHYEQYF

CDR3 length: 11
J gene: TRBJ2-2
D gene: -
clone size: -
V gene: TRBV7-9
CDR3 DNA: TGTGCCGGGAGAACGGTCGGGGAGCTGTTTTTT
CDR3 protein: CAGRTVGELFF

CDR3 length: 16
J gene: TRBJ2-7
D gene: -
clone size: -
V gene: TRBV15
CDR3 DNA: TGTGCCACCAGCAGAGGTACAGGGATCCCACTCTACGAGCAGTACTTC
CDR3 protein: CATSRGTGIPLYEQYF

CDR3 length: 15
J gene: TRBJ1-5
D gene: -
clone size: -
V gene: TRBV6-5
CDR3 DNA: TGTGCCAGCAGTTACTCGAAATCCGGAAATCAGCCCCAGCATTTT
CDR3 protein: CASSYSKSGNQPQHF

CDR3 length: 14
J gene: TRBJ2-2
D gene: -
clone size: -
V gene: TRBV18
CDR3 DNA: TGTGCCAGCTCCCCAATGATTGGCACCGGGGAGCTGTTTTTT
CDR3 protein: CASSPMIGTGELFF

CDR3 length: 15
J gene: TRBJ1-2
D gene: -
clone size: few
V gene: TRBV6-6
CDR3 DNA: TGTGCCAGCAGTTACTCCGGACAGCTGAACTATGGCTACACCTTC
CDR3 protein: CASSYSGQLNYGYTF